The present entry profiles one T cell receptor (beta chain) with its context. The record originates from a study of blood T cell repertoires in COVID-19. Produced via immunoSEQ multiplex PCR; TCRdb's table is partial and in-frame only. The sample includes 350,000 to 400,000 clones, more than 85% seen only once; the top ten take about 0.83%. Germline V gene sequence: CDR1 LGHNA, CDR2 YSLEER. This CDR3 spans 14 amino acids. V was trimmed by 0 bases and J by 2 bases, leaving 7 bases between them. This study enrolled people aged 18 to 89 from approximately 24 US geographic areas. The sequenced sample consisted of PBMCs or T cells enriched from blood (not recorded which). The TCR comes from a woman aged 40 to 50 who had been exposed to COVID-19. The gene calls are TRBV4-3 and TRBJ1-1; a weak D match, TRBD1 (5 bases). The CDR3 loop reads CASSQDQGNTEAFF. The DNA of the CDR3 is TGCGCCAGCAGCCAAGATCAGGGAAACACTGAAGCTTTCTTT.